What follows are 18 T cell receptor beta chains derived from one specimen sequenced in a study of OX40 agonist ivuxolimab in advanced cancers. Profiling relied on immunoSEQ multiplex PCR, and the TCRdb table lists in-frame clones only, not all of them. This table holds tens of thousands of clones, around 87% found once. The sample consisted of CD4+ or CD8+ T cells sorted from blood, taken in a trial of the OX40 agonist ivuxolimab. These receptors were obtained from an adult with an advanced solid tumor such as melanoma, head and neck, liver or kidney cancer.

The CDR3 loop reads CASSLARGTGRNQPQHF. As DNA, the CDR3 is TGTGCCAGCAGCTTAGCCCGGGGAACAGGGAGGAATCAGCCCCAGCATTTT. The rearrangement links TRBV7-9 to TRBJ1-5; TRBD1 is a possible D gene (6 bases). The CDR3 runs 17 residues. CDR1 and CDR2 (germline): SEHNR, FQNEAQ (reference sequence). Trimming stripped 0 bases from V and 4 bases from J, with 16 bases between.

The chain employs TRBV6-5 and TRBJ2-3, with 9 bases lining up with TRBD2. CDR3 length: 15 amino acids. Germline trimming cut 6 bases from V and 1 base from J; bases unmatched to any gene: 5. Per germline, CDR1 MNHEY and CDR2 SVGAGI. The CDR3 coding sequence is TGTGCCAGCAGGTTTAGCGGGGGCCGCACAGATACGCAGTATTTT. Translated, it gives CASRFSGGRTDTQYF.

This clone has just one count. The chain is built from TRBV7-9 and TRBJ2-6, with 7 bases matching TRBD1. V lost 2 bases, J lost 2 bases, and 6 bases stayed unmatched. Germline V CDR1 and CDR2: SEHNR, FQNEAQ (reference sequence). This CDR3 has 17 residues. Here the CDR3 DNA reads TGTGCCAGCAGCTTAACAGGGGTAGGGACTGGGGCCAACGTCCTGACTTTC. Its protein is CASSLTGVGTGANVLTF.

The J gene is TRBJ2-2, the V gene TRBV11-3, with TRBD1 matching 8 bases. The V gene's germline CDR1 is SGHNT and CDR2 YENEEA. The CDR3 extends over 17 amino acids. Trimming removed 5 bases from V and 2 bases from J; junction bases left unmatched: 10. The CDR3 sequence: CASSPSQDRANTGELFF. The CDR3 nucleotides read TGTGCCAGCAGCCCTAGTCAGGACAGGGCAAACACCGGGGAGCTGTTTTTT.

The chain's CDR3 is CASTTQGTYGYTF. Here the CDR3 DNA reads TGTGCCAGCACCACCCAGGGTACCTATGGCTACACCTTC. V and J are TRBV9 and TRBJ1-2; possibly TRBD1 for D (5 bases). V was shortened by 6 bases and J by 4 bases, with 13 bases between the two germline ends. Germline V gene data show CDR1 as SGDLS and CDR2 as YYNGEE. This CDR3 spans 13 amino acids.

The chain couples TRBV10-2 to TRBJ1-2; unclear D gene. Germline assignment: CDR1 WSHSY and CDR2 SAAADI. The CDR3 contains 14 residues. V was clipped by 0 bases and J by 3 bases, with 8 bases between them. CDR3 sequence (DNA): TGCGCCAGCAGTGAGTCGAAAAGTTACTATGGCTACACCTTC. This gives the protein CASSESKSYYGYTF.

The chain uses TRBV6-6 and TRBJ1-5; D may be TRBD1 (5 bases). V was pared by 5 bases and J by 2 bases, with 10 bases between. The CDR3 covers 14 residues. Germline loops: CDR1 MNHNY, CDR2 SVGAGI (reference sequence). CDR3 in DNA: TGTGCCAGCAGTGACAGTTCTGGCAATCAGCCCCAGCATTTT. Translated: CASSDSSGNQPQHF.

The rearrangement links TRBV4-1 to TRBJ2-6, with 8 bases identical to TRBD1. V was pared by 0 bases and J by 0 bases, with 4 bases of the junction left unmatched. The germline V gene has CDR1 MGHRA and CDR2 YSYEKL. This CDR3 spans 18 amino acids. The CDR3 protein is CASSQEGQVRSGANVLTF. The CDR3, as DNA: TGCGCCAGCAGCCAAGAGGGACAGGTCCGCTCTGGGGCCAACGTCCTGACTTTC.

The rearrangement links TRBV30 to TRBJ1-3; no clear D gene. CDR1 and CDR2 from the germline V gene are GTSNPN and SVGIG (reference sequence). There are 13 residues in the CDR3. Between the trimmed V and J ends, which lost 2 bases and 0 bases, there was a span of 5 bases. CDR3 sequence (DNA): TGTGCCTGGAGTACTGGCTCTGGAAACACCATATATTTT. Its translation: CAWSTGSGNTIYF. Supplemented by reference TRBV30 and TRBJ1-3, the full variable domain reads SQTIHQWPATLVQPVGSPLSLECTVEGTSNPNLYWYRQAAGRGLQLLFYSVGIGQISSEVPQNLSASRPQDRQFILSSKKLLLSDSGFYLCAWSTGSGNTIYFGEGSWLTVV.

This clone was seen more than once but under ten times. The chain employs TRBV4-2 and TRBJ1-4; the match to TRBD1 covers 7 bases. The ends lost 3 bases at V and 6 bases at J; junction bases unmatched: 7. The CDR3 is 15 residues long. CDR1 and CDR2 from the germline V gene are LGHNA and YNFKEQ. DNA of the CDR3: TGTGCCAGCAGCCAGGAGACAGGGACCTATGAAAAACTGTTTTTT. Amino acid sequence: CASSQETGTYEKLFF.

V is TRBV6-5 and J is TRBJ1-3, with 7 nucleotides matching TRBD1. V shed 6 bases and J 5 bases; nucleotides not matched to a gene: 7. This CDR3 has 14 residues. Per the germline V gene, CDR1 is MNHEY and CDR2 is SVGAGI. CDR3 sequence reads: CASRQGTVRNTIYF. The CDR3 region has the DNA TGTGCCAGCAGACAGGGGACAGTCAGAAACACCATATATTTT.

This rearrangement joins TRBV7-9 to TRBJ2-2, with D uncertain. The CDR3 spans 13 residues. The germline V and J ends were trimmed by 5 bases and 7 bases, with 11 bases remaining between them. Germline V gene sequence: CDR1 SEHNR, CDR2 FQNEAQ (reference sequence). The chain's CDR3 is CASSPDVLGELFF. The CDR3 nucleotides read TGTGCCAGCAGCCCAGACGTGCTCGGGGAGCTGTTTTTT.

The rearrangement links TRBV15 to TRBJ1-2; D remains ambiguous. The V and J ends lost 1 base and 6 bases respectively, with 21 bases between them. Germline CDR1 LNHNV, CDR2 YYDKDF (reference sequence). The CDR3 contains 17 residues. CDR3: CATSRGEVASSRDGYTF. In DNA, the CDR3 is TGTGCCACCAGCAGAGGCGAGGTGGCATCCTCAAGGGATGGCTACACCTTC.

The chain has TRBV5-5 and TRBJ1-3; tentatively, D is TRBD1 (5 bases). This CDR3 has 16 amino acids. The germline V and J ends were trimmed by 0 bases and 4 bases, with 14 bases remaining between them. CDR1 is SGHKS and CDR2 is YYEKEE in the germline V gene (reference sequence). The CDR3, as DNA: TGTGCCAGCAGCTTGGGGGCCGGGACTGCGGGAAACACCATATATTTT. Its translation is CASSLGAGTAGNTIYF.

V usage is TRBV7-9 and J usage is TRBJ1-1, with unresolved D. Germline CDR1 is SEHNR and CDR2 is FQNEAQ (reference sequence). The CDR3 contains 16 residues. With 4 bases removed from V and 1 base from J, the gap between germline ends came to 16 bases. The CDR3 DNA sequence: TGTGCCAGCAGCTCTCGACGCGGTAGGGAGAACACTGAAGCTTTCTTT. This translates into CASSSRRGRENTEAFF.

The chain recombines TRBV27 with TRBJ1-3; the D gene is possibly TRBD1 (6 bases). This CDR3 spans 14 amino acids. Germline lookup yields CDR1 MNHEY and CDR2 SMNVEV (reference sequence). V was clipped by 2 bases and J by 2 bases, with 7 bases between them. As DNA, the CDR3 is TGTGCCAGCAGTTTAGGGGGGCCTGGAAACACCATATATTTT. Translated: CASSLGGPGNTIYF.

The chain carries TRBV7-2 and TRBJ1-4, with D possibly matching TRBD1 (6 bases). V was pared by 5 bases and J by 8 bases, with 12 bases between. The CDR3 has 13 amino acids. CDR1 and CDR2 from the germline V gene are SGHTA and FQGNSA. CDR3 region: CASSQGTSEKLFF. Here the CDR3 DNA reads TGTGCCAGCAGCCAGGGGACGTCAGAAAAACTGTTTTTT.

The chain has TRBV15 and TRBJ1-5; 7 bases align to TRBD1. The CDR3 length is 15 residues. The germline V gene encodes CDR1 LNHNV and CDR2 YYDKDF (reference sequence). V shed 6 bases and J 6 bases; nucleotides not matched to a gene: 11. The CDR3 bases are TGTGCCACCAGTCGACAGGGTATCGGTTCTCAGCCCCAGCATTTT. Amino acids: CATSRQGIGSQPQHF.